Listed below are T cell receptor beta chains from one sample, sequenced in a study of T cell responses to AZD1222 COVID-19 vaccine. TCRdb keeps only in-frame clones here, not all; method: immunoSEQ multiplex PCR. The sample has 150,000 to 200,000 clones, just over 85% seen once. This material consisted of peripheral blood, taken 28 days after the second AZD1222 dose. Receptors originate from an adult who received the AZD1222 COVID-19 vaccine. Both conserved end residues are part of each CDR3. A D gene is named only where the DNA matches it firmly. Size values are once, few and many counts, or a class for expanded clones, and some rows have none.

TRBJ1-2 NA TRBV28 NA TGTGCCAGCAGTTTAACGGCTACCTATGGCTACACCTTC CASSLTATYGYTF
TRBJ1-2 TRBD1 TRBV4-2 NA TGTGCCAGCAGCCAGAACCGGGACAGGGCACTAGGCTACACCTTC CASSQNRDRALGYTF
TRBJ1-1 NA TRBV15 NA TGTGCCACCAGCAGAGATGTGGTCACTGAAGCTTTCTTT CATSRDVVTEAFF
TRBJ2-1 NA TRBV27 NA TGTGCCAGCAGTTTATTCCGAAACCCGGGACTCTCAAAATCCTACAATGAGCAGTTCTTC CASSLFRNPGLSKSYNEQFF
TRBJ1-4 NA TRBV4-2 NA TGTGCCAGCAGCCAACTTGAGACAGGAACTAATGAAAAACTGTTTTTT CASSQLETGTNEKLFF
TRBJ1-5 NA TRBV6-6 NA TGTGCCAGCAGCCCGGGACTAGAGCCCCAGCATTTT CASSPGLEPQHF
TRBJ1-1 NA TRBV6-5 NA TGTGCCAGCAGCAAAGATCGACAGGCAACTGAAGCTTTCTTT CASSKDRQATEAFF
TRBJ1-2 NA TRBV13 once TGTGCCAGCAGCTCCGGCCGGGACATTAACTATGGCTACACCTTC CASSSGRDINYGYTF
TRBJ1-4 NA TRBV6-5 NA TGTGCCAGCAGTTACGGTGGGAGGTACCATGAAAAACTGTTTTTT CASSYGGRYHEKLFF
TRBJ2-3 TRBD1 TRBV4-2 once TGTGCCAGCAGCCAAGATAACAGGGGGCCTTATACGCAGTATTTT CASSQDNRGPYTQYF
TRBJ1-2 NA TRBV7-2 NA TGTGCCAGCAGCTCCGGGGGGGGGCGTAACTATGGCTACACCTTC CASSSGGGRNYGYTF
TRBJ2-1 NA TRBV11-2 NA TGTGCCAGCAGTCTCCGGGGGGCCTTCGATGAGCAGTTCTTC CASSLRGAFDEQFF
TRBJ1-2 NA TRBV30 NA TGTGCCTGGAGTGTACAGTTTTCCCACTATGGCTACACCTTC CAWSVQFSHYGYTF
TRBJ1-1 NA TRBV5-1 NA TGCGCCAGCGGAACAGGGAACACTGAAGCTTTCTTT CASGTGNTEAFF
TRBJ1-2 TRBD1 TRBV5-5 NA TGTGCCAGCAGCCTAGGACAGGCTGAAGCCTATGGCTACACCTTC CASSLGQAEAYGYTF
TRBJ1-2 TRBD1 TRBV25-1 NA TGTGCCAGCAGCCCGGGGTGGCAGGGGGCGTCCGATGGCTACACCTTC CASSPGWQGASDGYTF
TRBJ1-1 NA TRBV5-4 NA TGTGCCAGCAGCTTGGGAGCGAACACTGAAGCTTTCTTT CASSLGANTEAFF
TRBJ1-1 NA TRBV28 NA TGTGCCAGCACCAGGGCGAACACTGAAGCTTTCTTT CASTRANTEAFF
TRBJ2-7 NA TRBV5-1 NA TGCGCCAGCAGCTTACGACGGGGGCTAACCTACGAGCAGTACTTC CASSLRRGLTYEQYF
TRBJ1-2 TRBD1 TRBV7-2 NA TGTGCCAGCAGCTTAGCAACCAGACAGGGGGCGGGTGGCTACACCTTC CASSLATRQGAGGYTF
TRBJ1-6 TRBD1 TRBV19 NA TGTGCCAGTAGTACGCTGACAGGGAGATATAATTCACCCCTCCACTTT CASSTLTGRYNSPLHF
TRBJ1-3 TRBD1 TRBV9 NA TGTGCCAGCAGCGTAGGGGCGACAGGGGGCCCTGGAAACACCATATATTTT CASSVGATGGPGNTIYF
TRBJ2-3 NA TRBV6-5 NA TGTGCCAGCTCCGGGACGACAGATACGCAGTATTTT CASSGTTDTQYF
TRBJ1-2 NA TRBV29-1 NA TGCAGCGTTGAAGCTCCGGAAAACTATGGGGGCTACACCTTC CSVEAPENYGGYTF
TRBJ1-2 NA TRBV3-1/TRBV3-2 NA TGTGCCAGCAGCCAAGATGGACCAGGGTTTATCTATGGCTACACCTTC CASSQDGPGFIYGYTF
TRBJ1-2 NA TRBV4-3 NA TGCGCCAGCAGCCAAGAGAGTATTAACTATGGCTACACCTTC CASSQESINYGYTF
TRBJ1-3 NA TRBV5-3 few TGTGCCAGAAGCTTTCCCCGGGACGGGTTAGAGGGGTCTGGAAACACCATATATTTT CARSFPRDGLEGSGNTIYF
TRBJ2-1 TRBD1 TRBV6-5 NA TGTGCCAGCAGTCGACCGGGACAGGGGCCCCATGAGCAGTTCTTC CASSRPGQGPHEQFF
TRBJ1-6 NA TRBV7-9 NA TGTGCCAGCAATTTAGGGGCCAATTCACCCCTCCACTTT CASNLGANSPLHF
TRBJ2-2 NA TRBV6-4 NA TGTGCCAGCAGTGCCCCCAACACCGGGGAGCTGTTTTTT CASSAPNTGELFF
TRBJ1-6 NA TRBV2 NA TGTGCCAGCAGTGTGATCAGGGAGGATTCACCCCTCCACTTT CASSVIREDSPLHF
TRBJ1-4 TRBD1 TRBV7-9 NA TGTGCCAGCAGCTCATACCGACAGGGAACTAATGAAAAACTGTTTTTT CASSSYRQGTNEKLFF
TRBJ2-1 NA TRBV5-4 NA TGTGCCAGCAGCCCCGGGACAAAGGCCACCAATGAGCAGTTCTTC CASSPGTKATNEQFF
TRBJ1-2 TRBD1 TRBV9 NA TGTGCCAGCAGCTGGCGGGACAGGGGTAACTATGGCTACACCTTC CASSWRDRGNYGYTF
TRBJ2-3 NA TRBV24-1 NA TGTGCCACCAGTGTGGGGGGGCCCACAGATACGCAGTATTTT CATSVGGPTDTQYF
TRBJ1-2 TRBD1 TRBV5-5 NA TGTGCCAGCAGCCAAAGGGACAGTAGGGAGTATGGCTACACCTTC CASSQRDSREYGYTF
TRBJ1-4 TRBD1 TRBV19 NA TGTGCCAGTAGCGACAGGGCGGGTAATGAAAAACTGTTTTTT CASSDRAGNEKLFF
TRBJ1-2 NA TRBV27 NA TGTGCCAGCAGTTTGGTAGGGGGGGCCAACTATGGCTACACCTTC CASSLVGGANYGYTF
TRBJ1-4 NA TRBV21-1 NA TGTGCCAGCAGCATCTCCGGGACAGGGGGCGCGTATAATGAAAAACTGTTTTTT CASSISGTGGAYNEKLFF
TRBJ2-3 NA TRBV11-2 NA TGTGCCAGCAGCTTAGGGACTAGCACAGATACGCAGTATTTT CASSLGTSTDTQYF
TRBJ2-7 TRBD1 TRBV6-5 NA TGTGCCAGCAGGCCCGGGACAGCCAGCTACGAGCAGTACTTC CASRPGTASYEQYF
TRBJ2-3 NA TRBV7-8 NA TGTGCCAGCAGCCCGTTTTCGGGGAGTACAGATACGCAGTATTTT CASSPFSGSTDTQYF
TRBJ1-2 NA TRBV3-1/TRBV3-2 NA TGTGCCAGCAGTCTTGAAGTCCCCTATGGCTACACCTTC CASSLEVPYGYTF
TRBJ1-1 NA TRBV23-1 NA TGCGCCAGCAGTCAATCGCCCGACAGCATGAACACTGAAGCTTTCTTT CASSQSPDSMNTEAFF
TRBJ2-7 TRBD2 TRBV4-2 once TGTGCCAGCAGCCAAGATCCTCAGACTAGCTCCATTTCCTACGAGCAGTACTTC CASSQDPQTSSISYEQYF
TRBJ2-1 TRBD1 TRBV5-3 NA TGTGCCAGAAGCTTGCGACAGGGGTACAATGAGCAGTTCTTC CARSLRQGYNEQFF
TRBJ2-1 NA TRBV12-5 few TGTGCTAGTGGTTTGGTCCTCCAGCAGTCCTACAATGAGCAGTTCTTC CASGLVLQQSYNEQFF
TRBJ2-1 TRBD2 TRBV9 NA TGTGCCAGCAGCAGAAGTAGCGGGGGGGCTTCCTACAATGAGCAGTTCTTC CASSRSSGGASYNEQFF
TRBJ2-2 TRBD2 TRBV5-1 NA TGCGCCAGCAGCTCACGGGCTAGCGGGGGGACTGCGAACACCGGGGAGCTGTTTTTT CASSSRASGGTANTGELFF
TRBJ2-4 TRBD1 TRBV4-1 NA TGCGCCAGCAGCCAAAGGGGGCAAAACATTCAGTACTTC CASSQRGQNIQYF
TRBJ2-3 NA TRBV12-3/TRBV12-4 NA TGTGCCAGCCTTGATAGAGATACGCAGTATTTT CASLDRDTQYF
TRBJ1-5 NA TRBV18 NA TGTGCCAGCTCACCAGAGACAGGTAGCAATCAGCCCCAGCATTTT CASSPETGSNQPQHF
TRBJ2-7 NA TRBV5-1 NA TGCGCCAGCAGCTCGGCAGGGGAGTACGAGCAGTACTTC CASSSAGEYEQYF